Sequencing of this T cell receptor beta chain was carried out in a study of T cells after yellow fever vaccination. The overall study: Each low-cell-number fraction was prepared by means of SMART-Seq v4 Ultra Low Input. Study-level results: A large majority of primary-vaccination clones showed up again after the booster (about 97% CD4, 75% to 90% CD8). Weaker, the secondary response had a peak occurring faster, on day 5 versus 15.

Germline V lookup: CDR1 SGHTA, CDR2 FQGNSA. The V and J ends lost 3 bases and 0 bases respectively, with 14 bases between them. The CDR3 length is 17 residues. This clonotype was seen a few times. As yet, its antigen is unknown. The TCR cDNA carried a universal primer site and UMIs from 5'RACE template switching. TCRdb called the 5' RACE reads again in MiXCR, with one record for every CDR3 protein. The data hold around 200,000 distinct CDR3 sequences, with roughly 11% observed a single time. The sequenced sample was CD8+ T cells sorted from PBMCs, obtained 15 days after the yellow fever booster vaccination. The genes are TRBV7-2 and TRBJ1-4; TRBD1 is a possible D gene (5 bases). The sequence was obtained from a man aged 18 to 30 who received the YFV17D yellow fever vaccine. CDR3 sequence: CASSFPRDLATNEKLFF. Written as DNA, the CDR3 is TGTGCCAGCAGCTTCCCTCGGGACCTTGCAACTAATGAAAAACTGTTTTTT.